The present T cell receptor (beta chain) was sequenced within a study of cytotoxic CD8 clonotypes in ibrutinib-treated CLL. This clone showed up just a few times. V dropped 1 base and J dropped 8; count of bases not matched to a gene: 8. Germline V gene lookup returns CDR1 SNHLY and CDR2 FYNNEI. CDR3 length equals 15 residues. TCRdb's copy holds only in-frame clones and misses some; the assay was immunoSEQ multiplex PCR. The sample has fewer than 400,000 clones; about 64% are singletons. The receptor was derived from a human donor with chronic lymphocytic leukemia. The chain employs TRBV2 and TRBJ1-2, with TRBD1 matching 9 bases. This material consisted of PBMCs, taken after 36 months of ibrutinib treatment. DNA of the CDR3: TGTGCCAGCAGTGAAGGTTCGGACAGGGGTGAAGGCTACACCTTC. Protein sequence: CASSEGSDRGEGYTF.